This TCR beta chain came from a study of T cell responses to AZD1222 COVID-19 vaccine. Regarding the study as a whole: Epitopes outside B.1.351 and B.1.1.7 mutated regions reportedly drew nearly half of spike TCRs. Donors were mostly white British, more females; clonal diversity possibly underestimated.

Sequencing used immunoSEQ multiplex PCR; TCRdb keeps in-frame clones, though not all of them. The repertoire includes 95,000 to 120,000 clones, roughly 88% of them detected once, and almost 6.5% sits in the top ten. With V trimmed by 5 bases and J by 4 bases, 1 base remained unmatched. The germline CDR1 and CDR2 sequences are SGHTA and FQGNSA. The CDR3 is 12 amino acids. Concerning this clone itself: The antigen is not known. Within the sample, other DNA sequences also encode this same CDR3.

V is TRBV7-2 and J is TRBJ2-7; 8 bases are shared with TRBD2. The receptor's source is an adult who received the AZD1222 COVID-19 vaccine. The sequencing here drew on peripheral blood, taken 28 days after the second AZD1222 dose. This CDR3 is CASSGGGYEQYF. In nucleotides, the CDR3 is TGTGCCAGCAGCGGCGGGGGGTACGAGCAGTACTTC.